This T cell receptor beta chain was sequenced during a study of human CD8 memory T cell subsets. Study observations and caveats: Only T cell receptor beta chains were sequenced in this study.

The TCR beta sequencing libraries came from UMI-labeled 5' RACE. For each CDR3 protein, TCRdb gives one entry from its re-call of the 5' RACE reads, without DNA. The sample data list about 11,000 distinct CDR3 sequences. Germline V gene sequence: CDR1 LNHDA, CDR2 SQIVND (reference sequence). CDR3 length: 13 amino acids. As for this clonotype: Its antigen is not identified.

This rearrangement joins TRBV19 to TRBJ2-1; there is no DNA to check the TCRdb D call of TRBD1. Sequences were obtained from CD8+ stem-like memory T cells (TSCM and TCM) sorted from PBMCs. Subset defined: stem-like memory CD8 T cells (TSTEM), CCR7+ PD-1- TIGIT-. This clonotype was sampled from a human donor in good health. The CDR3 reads CASTRTGVDEQFF.